These 4 T cell receptor beta chains were sequenced from one sample in a study of CXCR3 chemokines and chemotherapy response in bladder cancer. A single record per CDR3 protein comes from TCRdb applying MiXCR to the PCR reads. The profile shows about 13,000 distinct CDR3 sequences, around 12% of them singletons. This sample was gathered from a patient whose treatment included neoadjuvant chemotherapy. Source of these receptors: a human donor with bladder cancer that did not respond to neoadjuvant chemotherapy.

This clonotype has at least ten counts. The chain carries TRBV11-2 and TRBJ1-2; D unresolved. Germline V gene sequence: CDR1 SGHAT, CDR2 FQNNGV. CDR3 length: 14 residues. Trimming removed 0 bases from V and 1 base from J, with 6 bases in between. The DNA for the CDR3 is TGTGCCAGCAGCTTAGATCTAAATAACTATGGCTACACCTTC. This encodes CASSLDLNNYGYTF. Combining the CDR3 with reference TRBV11-2 and TRBJ1-2 gives the whole variable domain EAGVAQSPRYKIIEKRQSVAFWCNPISGHATLYWYQQILGQGPKLLIQFQNNGVVDDSQLPKDRFSAERLKGVDSTLKIQPAKLEDSAVYLCASSLDLNNYGYTFGSGTRLTVV.

This clonotype was counted ten times or more. The chain recombines TRBV27 with TRBJ2-7; 7 positions match TRBD2. The CDR3 spans 13 residues. The V gene's germline CDR1 is MNHEY and CDR2 SMNVEV (reference sequence). With V trimmed by 5 bases and J by 6 bases, 7 bases remained unmatched. The DNA of the CDR3 is TGTGCCAGCAGTCCCCGGACTAGTACCGAGCAGTACTTC. Protein: CASSPRTSTEQYF.

This clonotype was seen ten or more times. This sequence joins TRBV12-3 or TRBV12-4 and TRBJ1-1, with D tentatively TRBD1 (6 bases). This CDR3 has 13 residues. V was cut by 4 bases and J by 1 base, with 7 bases left in between. CDR3 sequence: CASSSRGNTEAFF. DNA of the CDR3: TGTGCCAGCAGTTCCAGGGGGAACACTGAAGCTTTCTTT.

This clonotype was seen repeatedly, ten times or more. The chain uses TRBV24-1 and TRBJ2-3, with no clear D. The CDR3 runs to 14 residues. Germline V lookup: CDR1 KGHDR, CDR2 SFDVKD. The V and J ends lost 2 bases and 3 bases respectively, with 8 bases between them. CDR3 sequence (DNA): TGTGCCACCAGTGATTCCAAGGGAACAGATACGCAGTATTTT. Translated, it gives CATSDSKGTDTQYF.